What follows are 8 T cell receptor beta chains derived from one specimen sequenced in a study of OX40 agonist ivuxolimab in advanced cancers. Generated by immunoSEQ multiplex PCR, the TCRdb table keeps only in-frame clones and is missing some. The data contain about 40,000 clones, 82% of them seen just once; the ten biggest clones take up roughly 23%. Sequencing used CD4+ or CD8+ T cells sorted from blood, obtained in a trial of the OX40 agonist ivuxolimab. These receptors all stem from an adult with an advanced solid tumor such as melanoma, head and neck, liver or kidney cancer.

This chain uses TRBV6-5 with TRBJ2-1; possibly TRBD2 for D (6 bases). From germline, CDR1 is MNHEY and CDR2 SVGAGI. The CDR3 covers 13 residues. Trimming shortened V by 6 bases and J by 5 bases, and 11 bases separated the two germline ends. Here the CDR3 DNA reads TGTGCCAGCAGATTAGCGGCCCACAATGAGCAGTTCTTC. Its translation: CASRLAAHNEQFF.

The rearrangement joins TRBV19 to TRBJ2-7; either TRBD1 or TRBD2 may supply D (6 bases each). CDR1 is LNHDA and CDR2 is SQIVND in the germline V gene (reference sequence). Trimming left V 7 bases short and J 0 bases short, with 16 bases between. This CDR3 is built from 15 residues. The CDR3 bases are TGTGCCAGTACCGGGGGCCACGGGACCTCCTACGAGCAGTACTTC. Translated, it gives CASTGGHGTSYEQYF. The full variable domain, rest sourced from reference TRBV19 and TRBJ2-7, is DGGITQSPKYLFRKEGQNVTLSCEQNLNHDAMYWYRQDPGQGLRLIYYSQIVNDFQKGDIAEGYSVSREKKESFPLTVTSAQKNPTAFYLCASTGGHGTSYEQYFGPGTRLTVT.

The chain employs TRBV7-3 and TRBJ2-1; the match to TRBD2 covers 8 bases. The V gene's germline CDR1 is SGHTA and CDR2 FQGTGA. The V segment lost 5 bases and the J segment 10 bases; nucleotides outside the gene matches: 7. The CDR3 loop spans 13 amino acids. The CDR3 DNA follows: TGTGCCAGCAGCCCGGGGGCGGGAGGCGAGCAGTTCTTC. This translates into CASSPGAGGEQFF. Looking up the rest from reference TRBV7-3 and TRBJ2-1 gives the full variable domain: GAGVSQTPSNKVTEKGKYVELRCDPISGHTALYWYRQSLGQGPEFLIYFQGTGAADDSGLPNDRFFAVRPEGSVSTLKIQRTERGDSAVYLCASSPGAGGEQFFGPGTRLTVL.

Here the CDR3 DNA reads TGTGCCAGCAGTTTCGAGGACAGGAGGAATCAGCCCCAGCATTTT. It is translated as CASSFEDRRNQPQHF. J is TRBJ1-5 and V is TRBV28, with TRBD1 matching 7 bases. The length of the CDR3 is 15 residues. CDR1 is MDHEN, CDR2 SYDVKM, per germline. The V segment lost 3 bases and the J segment 4 bases; nucleotides outside the gene matches: 6.

This clone was seen only once. The chain couples TRBV4-1 to TRBJ2-7; 9 bases are a match to TRBD1. Germline V gives CDR1 MGHRA, CDR2 YSYEKL. V lost 4 bases, J lost 3 bases, and 7 bases stayed unmatched. The CDR3 covers 15 residues. CDR3 protein: CASSLGQGMLYEQYF. The CDR3 DNA reads as TGCGCCAGCAGCCTTGGACAGGGGATGCTCTACGAGCAGTACTTC.

The chain couples TRBV27 to TRBJ2-3; the match to TRBD2 covers 10 bases. The J segment lost 4 bases and the V segment lost 5 bases, leaving 9 bases of the junction unmatched. This CDR3 has 16 amino acids. CDR1 and CDR2 (germline): MNHEY, SMNVEV (reference sequence). CDR3 protein: CASSTLAGAEADTQYF. DNA for the CDR3: TGTGCCAGCAGTACCCTAGCGGGAGCTGAGGCAGATACGCAGTATTTT.

The J gene is TRBJ2-1, the V gene TRBV6-5, with 9 bases identical to TRBD2. The CDR3 sequence is 16 residues long. V gave up 0 bases and J gave up 9 bases; unmatched junction bases: 9. CDR1 and CDR2 (germline): MNHEY, SVGAGI. The CDR3 region is CASSYSTRGGRGEQFF. DNA of the CDR3: TGTGCCAGCAGTTACTCGACGCGGGGGGGCCGCGGTGAGCAGTTCTTC.

The chain couples TRBV6-1 to TRBJ2-7; unclear D gene. CDR3 length equals 14 residues. V lost 4 bases and J 6 bases, leaving 16 bases between the germline ends. Germline CDR1 reads MNHNS; CDR2 reads SASEGT. The CDR3, as DNA: TGTGCCAGCAGTGGAAAGGATACGAAGTCCGAGCAGTACTTC. Its protein is CASSGKDTKSEQYF.